The source of this TCR beta chain is a study of blood T cells in healthy people across ages. Staff drew ten milliliters of peripheral blood from each donor. In the case of this clonotype: Its specificity is not known.

Study findings and constraints: More naive CD4+ cells and higher diversity were found in long-lived than in aged donors.

Germline-derived CDR1 and CDR2 are MDHEN and SYDVKM. V was trimmed by 6 bases and J by 7 bases, leaving 15 bases between them. The CDR3 is 13 amino acids. A second PCR, run for about 7 to 11 cycles, used a sample-barcoded 5' primer plus a J-beta primer mix. Each CDR3 protein gets one entry after TCRdb re-called the 5' RACE reads with MiXCR. Among around 800,000 distinct CDR3 sequences listed, around a quarter were seen once. This sample also belongs to another study, concerning T cells of mothers and their children.

Sample: blood. V is TRBV28 and J is TRBJ1-2, with D perhaps TRBD1 (5 bases). The TCR sequence derives from a boy younger than 18 in good health. The CDR3 nucleotides read TGTGCCAGCAGCTACCAGACGGGACCTGGCTACACCTTC. It yields the protein CASSYQTGPGYTF.